This T cell receptor (beta chain) was sequenced for a study of early T cells in non-severe SARS-CoV-2 infection. Study-level findings and limits: Lookups in VDJdb leaned toward anti-spike CD8 responses and missed private and CD4 specificities.

Worth noting for this clonotype: Its antigen is as yet unknown.

Individual cDNA molecules were tagged with unique molecular identifiers, the study reported. MiXCR, run by TCRdb on the 5' RACE reads, gives a single entry per CDR3 protein. In the table there are approximately 57,000 distinct CDR3 sequences, around 13% of which are singletons. V lost 1 base and J lost 8, with 8 bases in between. This CDR3 spans 13 amino acids. The sequencing sample was made of whole blood. This clonotype was obtained from an adult who was a healthcare worker with PCR-confirmed SARS-CoV-2 infection or an uninfected control (not recorded which). The V call is TRBV12-3 or TRBV12-4, the J call TRBJ2-2; no definite D call. The CDR3 region is CASSLGFSGELFF. The CDR3 DNA sequence: TGTGCCAGCAGTTTAGGGTTTTCTGGGGAGCTGTTTTTT.